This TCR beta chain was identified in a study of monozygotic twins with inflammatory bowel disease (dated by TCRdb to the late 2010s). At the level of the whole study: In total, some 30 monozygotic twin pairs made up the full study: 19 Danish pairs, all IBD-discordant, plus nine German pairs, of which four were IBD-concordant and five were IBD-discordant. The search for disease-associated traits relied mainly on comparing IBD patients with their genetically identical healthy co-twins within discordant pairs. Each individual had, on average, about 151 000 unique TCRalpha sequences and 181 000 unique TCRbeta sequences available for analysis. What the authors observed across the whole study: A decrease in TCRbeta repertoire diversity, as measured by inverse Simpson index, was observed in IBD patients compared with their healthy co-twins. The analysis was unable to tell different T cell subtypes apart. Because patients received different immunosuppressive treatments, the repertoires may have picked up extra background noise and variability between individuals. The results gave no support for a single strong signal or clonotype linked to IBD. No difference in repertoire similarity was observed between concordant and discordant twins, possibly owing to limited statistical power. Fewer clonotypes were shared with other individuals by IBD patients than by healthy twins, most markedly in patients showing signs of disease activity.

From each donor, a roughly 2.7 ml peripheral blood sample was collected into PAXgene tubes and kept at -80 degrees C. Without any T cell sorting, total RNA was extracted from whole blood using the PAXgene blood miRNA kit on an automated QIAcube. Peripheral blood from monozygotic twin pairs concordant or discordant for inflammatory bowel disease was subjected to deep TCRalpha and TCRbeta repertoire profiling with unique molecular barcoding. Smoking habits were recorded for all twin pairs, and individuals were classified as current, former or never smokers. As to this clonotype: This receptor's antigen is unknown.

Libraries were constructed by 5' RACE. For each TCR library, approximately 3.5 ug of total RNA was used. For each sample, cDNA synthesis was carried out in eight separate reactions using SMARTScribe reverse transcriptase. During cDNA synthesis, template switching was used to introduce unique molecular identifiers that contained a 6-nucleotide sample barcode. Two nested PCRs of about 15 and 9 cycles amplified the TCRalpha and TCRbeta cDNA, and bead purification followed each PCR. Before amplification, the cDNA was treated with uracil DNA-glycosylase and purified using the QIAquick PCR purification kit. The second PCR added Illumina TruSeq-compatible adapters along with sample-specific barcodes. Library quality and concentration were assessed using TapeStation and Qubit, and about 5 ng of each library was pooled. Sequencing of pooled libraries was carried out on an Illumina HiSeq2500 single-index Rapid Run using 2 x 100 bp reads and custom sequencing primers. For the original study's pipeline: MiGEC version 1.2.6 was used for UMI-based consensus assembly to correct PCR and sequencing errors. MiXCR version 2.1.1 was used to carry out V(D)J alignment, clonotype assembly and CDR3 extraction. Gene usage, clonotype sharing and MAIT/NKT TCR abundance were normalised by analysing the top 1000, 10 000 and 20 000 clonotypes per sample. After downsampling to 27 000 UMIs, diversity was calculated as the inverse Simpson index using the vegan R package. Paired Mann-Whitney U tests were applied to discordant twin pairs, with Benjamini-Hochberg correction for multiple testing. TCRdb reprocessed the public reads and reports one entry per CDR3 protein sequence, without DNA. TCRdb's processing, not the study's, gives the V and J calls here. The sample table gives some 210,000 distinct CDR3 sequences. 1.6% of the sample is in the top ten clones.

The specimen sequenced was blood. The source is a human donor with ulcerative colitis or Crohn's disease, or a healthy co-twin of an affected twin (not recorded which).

CDR3 region: CSGGQGAYGYTF. The chain is made from TRBV29-1 and TRBJ1-2; TCRdb gives TRBD1 as the D gene, but with no DNA this cannot be confirmed. The germline V gene gives CDR1 as SQVTM and CDR2 as ANQGSEA. The CDR3 starts with the cysteine, ends with the phenylalanine, and has 12 residues. Only the protein sequence is given. With the rest looked up from the reference TRBV29-1 and TRBJ1-2 genes rather than sequenced, the full variable domain is SAVISQKPSRDICQRGTSLTIQCQVDSQVTMMFWYRQQPGQSLTLIATANQGSEATYESGFVIDKFPISRPNLTFSTLTVSNMSPEDSSIYLCSGGQGAYGYTFGSGTRLTVV.